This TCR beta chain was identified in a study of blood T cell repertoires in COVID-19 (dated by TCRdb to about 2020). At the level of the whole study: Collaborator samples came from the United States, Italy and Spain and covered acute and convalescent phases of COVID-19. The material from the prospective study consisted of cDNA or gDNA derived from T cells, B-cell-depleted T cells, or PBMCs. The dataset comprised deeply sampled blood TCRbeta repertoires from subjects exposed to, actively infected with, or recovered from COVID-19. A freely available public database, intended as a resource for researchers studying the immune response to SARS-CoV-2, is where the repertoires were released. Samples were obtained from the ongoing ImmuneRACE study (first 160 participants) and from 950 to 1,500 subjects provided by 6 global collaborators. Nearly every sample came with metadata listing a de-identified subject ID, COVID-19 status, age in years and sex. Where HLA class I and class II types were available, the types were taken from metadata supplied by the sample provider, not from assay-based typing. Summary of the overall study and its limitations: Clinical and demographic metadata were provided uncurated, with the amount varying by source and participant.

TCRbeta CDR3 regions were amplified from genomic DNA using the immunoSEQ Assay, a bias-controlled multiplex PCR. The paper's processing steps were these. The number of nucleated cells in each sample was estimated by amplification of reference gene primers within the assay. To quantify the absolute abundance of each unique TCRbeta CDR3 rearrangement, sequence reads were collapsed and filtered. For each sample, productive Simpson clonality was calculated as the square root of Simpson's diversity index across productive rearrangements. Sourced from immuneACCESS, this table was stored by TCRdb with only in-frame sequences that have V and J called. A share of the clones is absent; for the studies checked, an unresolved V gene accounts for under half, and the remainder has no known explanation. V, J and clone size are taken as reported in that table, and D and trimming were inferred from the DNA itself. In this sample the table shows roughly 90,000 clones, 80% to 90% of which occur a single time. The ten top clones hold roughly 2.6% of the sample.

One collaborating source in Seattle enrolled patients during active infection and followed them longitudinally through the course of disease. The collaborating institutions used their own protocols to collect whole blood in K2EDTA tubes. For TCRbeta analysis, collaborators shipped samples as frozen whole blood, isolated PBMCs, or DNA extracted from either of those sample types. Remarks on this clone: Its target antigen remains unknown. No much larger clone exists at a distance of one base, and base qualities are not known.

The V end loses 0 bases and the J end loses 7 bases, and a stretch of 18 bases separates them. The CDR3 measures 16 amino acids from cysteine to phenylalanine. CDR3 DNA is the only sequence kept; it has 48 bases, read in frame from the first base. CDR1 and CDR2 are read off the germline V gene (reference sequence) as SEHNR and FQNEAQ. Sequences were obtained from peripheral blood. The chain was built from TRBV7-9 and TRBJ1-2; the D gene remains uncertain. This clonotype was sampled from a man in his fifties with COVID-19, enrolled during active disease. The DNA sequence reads TGTGCCAGCAGCTTAGCGCCGAGCGGTAGTCTAGCTGGCTACACCTTC. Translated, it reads CASSLAPSGSLAGYTF.